A selection of T cell receptor beta chains follows, all from one sample in a study of shared clonotypes between healthy human individuals. Sequencing used immunoSEQ multiplex PCR; TCRdb keeps in-frame clones, though not all of them. The sample has around 550,000 clones, almost 97% seen once. What was sequenced was naive CD4+ T cells sorted from blood. These receptors came from a woman aged 25-40 years in good health. CDR3s include the opening cysteine and the closing phenylalanine or tryptophan. The D gene is left open where the match is weak. Rows give clone size only sometimes, using once, few, many, or a class for an expanded clone.

j_gene: TRBJ1-1
v_gene: TRBV28
d_gene: -
abundance: -
CDR3nt: TGTGCCAGCAGTCCCGGGAGTCGCGTAACTGAAGCTTTCTTT
CDR3aa: CASSPGSRVTEAFF

j_gene: TRBJ1-2
v_gene: TRBV7-3
d_gene: -
abundance: -
CDR3nt: TGTGCCAGCAGCCAGGGGTCCGGACACGAGTATGGCTACACCTTC
CDR3aa: CASSQGSGHEYGYTF

j_gene: TRBJ1-4
v_gene: TRBV14
d_gene: -
abundance: -
CDR3nt: TGTGCCAGCAGCCAAGCGGAAGGGGGTTTTGGAAAACTGTTTTTT
CDR3aa: CASSQAEGGFGKLFF

j_gene: TRBJ1-1
v_gene: TRBV19
d_gene: -
abundance: -
CDR3nt: TGTGCCAGTGCCACGACGGCGATGAACACTGAAGCTTTCTTT
CDR3aa: CASATTAMNTEAFF

j_gene: TRBJ2-1
v_gene: TRBV9
d_gene: -
abundance: -
CDR3nt: TGTGCCAGCACGCGTAGCGGAATCAATGAGCAGTTCTTC
CDR3aa: CASTRSGINEQFF

j_gene: TRBJ2-1
v_gene: TRBV6-6
d_gene: TRBD2
abundance: -
CDR3nt: TGTGCCAGCAGTCATAGCGGGAGAGGTGGGTATGAGCAGTTCTTC
CDR3aa: CASSHSGRGGYEQFF

j_gene: TRBJ1-1
v_gene: TRBV29-1
d_gene: -
abundance: -
CDR3nt: TGCAGCGTTGAGGCGCACCCGAACACTGAAGCTTTCTTT
CDR3aa: CSVEAHPNTEAFF

j_gene: TRBJ2-7
v_gene: TRBV6-5
d_gene: -
abundance: -
CDR3nt: TGTGCCAGCAGGAAGCTCGGCGAGCAGTACTTC
CDR3aa: CASRKLGEQYF

j_gene: TRBJ2-7
v_gene: TRBV30
d_gene: -
abundance: -
CDR3nt: TGTGCCTGGAGTGTACTAGGGGTCTCCTACGAGCAGTACTTC
CDR3aa: CAWSVLGVSYEQYF

j_gene: TRBJ2-7
v_gene: TRBV6-6
d_gene: TRBD1
abundance: -
CDR3nt: TGTGCCAGCAGTTCCAGAGGACAGGGCTACGAGCAGTACTTC
CDR3aa: CASSSRGQGYEQYF

j_gene: TRBJ2-5
v_gene: TRBV6-6
d_gene: -
abundance: -
CDR3nt: TGTGCCAGCAGTCTCCAACCCGGAAACCAAGAGACCCAGTACTTC
CDR3aa: CASSLQPGNQETQYF

j_gene: TRBJ2-3
v_gene: TRBV4-1
d_gene: TRBD2
abundance: -
CDR3nt: TGCGCCAGCAGCCATCCGGGACTAGGTCACGGAGATACGCAGTATTTT
CDR3aa: CASSHPGLGHGDTQYF

j_gene: TRBJ1-2
v_gene: TRBV4-1
d_gene: -
abundance: -
CDR3nt: TGCGCCAGCAGCCAAGTCCAGGGAGATGGCTACACCTTC
CDR3aa: CASSQVQGDGYTF

j_gene: TRBJ2-1
v_gene: TRBV7-3
d_gene: TRBD2
abundance: -
CDR3nt: TGTGCCAGCAGCTTTGCGGGAGGAGCTAAGCAGTTCTTC
CDR3aa: CASSFAGGAKQFF

j_gene: TRBJ1-1
v_gene: TRBV11-2
d_gene: TRBD1
abundance: -
CDR3nt: TGTGCCAGCAGCATCCCTTGGACAGGGAACACTGAAGCTTTCTTT
CDR3aa: CASSIPWTGNTEAFF

j_gene: TRBJ2-1
v_gene: TRBV5-1
d_gene: TRBD2
abundance: -
CDR3nt: TGCGCCAGCAGGGAAACTAGCGGGAGCTACAATGAGCAGTTCTTC
CDR3aa: CASRETSGSYNEQFF

j_gene: TRBJ2-7
v_gene: TRBV11-2
d_gene: TRBD2
abundance: -
CDR3nt: TGTGCCAGCAGCTTAGTTATGTGGACTAGCGGAAACTACGAGCAGTACTTC
CDR3aa: CASSLVMWTSGNYEQYF

j_gene: TRBJ2-7
v_gene: TRBV9
d_gene: -
abundance: -
CDR3nt: TGTGCCAGCAGCGTAGGTACAGGGAGTCCCTACGAGCAGTACTTC
CDR3aa: CASSVGTGSPYEQYF

j_gene: TRBJ2-2
v_gene: TRBV18
d_gene: TRBD1
abundance: -
CDR3nt: TGTGCCAGCTCACGGGACAGAACGAACACCGGGGAGCTGTTTTTT
CDR3aa: CASSRDRTNTGELFF

j_gene: TRBJ1-2
v_gene: TRBV28
d_gene: -
abundance: -
CDR3nt: TGTGCCAGCAGTTTAACATATGGCTACACCTTC
CDR3aa: CASSLTYGYTF

j_gene: TRBJ2-7
v_gene: TRBV4-1
d_gene: -
abundance: -
CDR3nt: TGCGCCAGCAGCCAAGGATTGGAGCCTCATCGAGGCTACGAGCAGTACTTC
CDR3aa: CASSQGLEPHRGYEQYF

j_gene: TRBJ2-7
v_gene: TRBV7-9
d_gene: -
abundance: once
CDR3nt: TGTGCCAGCAGCTCAAGGATTTACGAGCAGTACTTC
CDR3aa: CASSSRIYEQYF

j_gene: TRBJ1-6
v_gene: TRBV29-1
d_gene: TRBD1
abundance: -
CDR3nt: TGCAGCGTTGTGAAGGGGGCCCATTATAATTCACCCCTCCACTTT
CDR3aa: CSVVKGAHYNSPLHF

j_gene: TRBJ2-7
v_gene: TRBV5-5
d_gene: -
abundance: -
CDR3nt: TGTGCCAGCAGCCCACCGACAGGATCCTACGAGCAGTACTTC
CDR3aa: CASSPPTGSYEQYF

j_gene: TRBJ1-3
v_gene: TRBV10-3
d_gene: -
abundance: -
CDR3nt: TGTGCCATCACGGACACCGGAAACACCATATATTTT
CDR3aa: CAITDTGNTIYF

j_gene: TRBJ1-1
v_gene: TRBV5-5
d_gene: -
abundance: -
CDR3nt: TGTGCCAGCAGCTTGTATGGACAGACGACGACTGAAGCTTTCTTT
CDR3aa: CASSLYGQTTTEAFF

j_gene: TRBJ1-4
v_gene: TRBV28
d_gene: -
abundance: -
CDR3nt: TGTGCCACCCGCCAAACAACTAATGAAAAACTGTTTTTT
CDR3aa: CATRQTTNEKLFF

j_gene: TRBJ2-7
v_gene: TRBV7-8
d_gene: -
abundance: -
CDR3nt: TGTGCCAGCAGCGCAGGCCGGCAGGCGGGGCGATACGAGCAGTACTTC
CDR3aa: CASSAGRQAGRYEQYF

j_gene: TRBJ1-5
v_gene: TRBV5-1
d_gene: TRBD1
abundance: once
CDR3nt: TGCGCCAGCAGTTGGACAGGGGGTCAGCCCCAGCATTTT
CDR3aa: CASSWTGGQPQHF

j_gene: TRBJ2-5
v_gene: TRBV6-6
d_gene: TRBD2
abundance: -
CDR3nt: TGTGCCAGCAGGCCGGGACTAGGAGGTGGGGAGACCCAGTACTTC
CDR3aa: CASRPGLGGGETQYF

j_gene: TRBJ2-1
v_gene: TRBV7-9
d_gene: TRBD2
abundance: -
CDR3nt: TGTGCCAGCAGCCTCTCCGGGACTAGAGATCTTGAGCAGTTCTTC
CDR3aa: CASSLSGTRDLEQFF

j_gene: TRBJ2-5
v_gene: TRBV4-1
d_gene: TRBD2
abundance: -
CDR3nt: TGCGCCAGCAGACCTGGACTAGCGGGAGGACTTGAGACCCAGTACTTC
CDR3aa: CASRPGLAGGLETQYF

j_gene: TRBJ2-1
v_gene: TRBV28
d_gene: TRBD1
abundance: -
CDR3nt: TGTGCCAGCAGTCCTAACCGAGGGACAGTAGCCTACAATGAGCAGTTCTTC
CDR3aa: CASSPNRGTVAYNEQFF

j_gene: TRBJ2-2
v_gene: TRBV7-9
d_gene: -
abundance: once
CDR3nt: TGTGCCAGCACCCAACAGGGCCTGAACACCGGGGAGCTGTTTTTT
CDR3aa: CASTQQGLNTGELFF

j_gene: TRBJ2-7
v_gene: TRBV7-8
d_gene: -
abundance: -
CDR3nt: TGTGCCAGCAGCTTAGGCAGCATCAACGAGCAGTACTTC
CDR3aa: CASSLGSINEQYF

j_gene: TRBJ1-1
v_gene: TRBV9
d_gene: TRBD1
abundance: -
CDR3nt: TGTGCCAGCAGCGGACCCGGGACAGGTCAGACTGAAGCTTTCTTT
CDR3aa: CASSGPGTGQTEAFF

j_gene: TRBJ1-1
v_gene: TRBV10-3
d_gene: -
abundance: -
CDR3nt: TGTGCCATCAGTGAGGGGGGTCTGAACACTGAAGCTTTCTTT
CDR3aa: CAISEGGLNTEAFF

j_gene: TRBJ2-7
v_gene: TRBV18
d_gene: -
abundance: once
CDR3nt: TGTGCCAGCTCTCTTATGGGCCACGAGCAGTACTTC
CDR3aa: CASSLMGHEQYF

j_gene: TRBJ2-2
v_gene: TRBV9
d_gene: TRBD2
abundance: -
CDR3nt: TGTGCCAGCACAGGGACTAGCGGGAGCCGGGAGCTGTTTTTT
CDR3aa: CASTGTSGSRELFF

j_gene: TRBJ2-3
v_gene: TRBV15
d_gene: TRBD1
abundance: -
CDR3nt: TGTGCCACCAGCAGCAGACAGGGTTTAGATACGCAGTATTTT
CDR3aa: CATSSRQGLDTQYF

j_gene: TRBJ1-5
v_gene: TRBV5-8
d_gene: TRBD1
abundance: -
CDR3nt: TGTGCCAGCAGTCCCGGGACAGCAAGTTATAGCAATCAGCCCCAGCATTTT
CDR3aa: CASSPGTASYSNQPQHF

j_gene: TRBJ2-7
v_gene: TRBV7-9
d_gene: -
abundance: -
CDR3nt: TGTGCCAGCAGCTTAGTCTCTTCCATTTCCTACGAGCAGTACTTC
CDR3aa: CASSLVSSISYEQYF

j_gene: TRBJ2-4
v_gene: TRBV19
d_gene: -
abundance: -
CDR3nt: TGTGCCAGTAGTCCCGGGGAATTATCGGGAAACATTCAGTACTTC
CDR3aa: CASSPGELSGNIQYF

j_gene: TRBJ1-2
v_gene: TRBV6-6
d_gene: -
abundance: -
CDR3nt: TGTGCCAGCAGCTTTCTTGACAGAAGCTATGGCTACACCTTC
CDR3aa: CASSFLDRSYGYTF

j_gene: TRBJ2-7
v_gene: TRBV7-9
d_gene: -
abundance: -
CDR3nt: TGTGCCAGCAGCTTAGGTGCTATCCCCTACGAGCAGTACTTC
CDR3aa: CASSLGAIPYEQYF

j_gene: TRBJ2-1
v_gene: TRBV4-1
d_gene: TRBD2
abundance: once
CDR3nt: TGCGCCAGCAGCCAAGTTCGCCTAGCGGGAGGGCGTGAGCAGTTCTTC
CDR3aa: CASSQVRLAGGREQFF

j_gene: TRBJ1-1
v_gene: TRBV7-3
d_gene: TRBD1
abundance: -
CDR3nt: TGTGCCAGCAGCTTGCCGGGACAGGGAGAGATGAACACTGAAGCTTTCTTT
CDR3aa: CASSLPGQGEMNTEAFF

j_gene: TRBJ2-3
v_gene: TRBV11-2
d_gene: TRBD1
abundance: -
CDR3nt: TGTGCCAGCAGCTTACAGGGGGCGTTTACGCAGTATTTT
CDR3aa: CASSLQGAFTQYF